The 28 T cell receptor beta chains listed next were all sequenced from one sample in a study of regulatory T cells in long-lasting Graves disease. Combining iRepertoire HTBI primers with Arm-PCR of CDR3 regions, the authors built TCR beta libraries. TCRdb independently ran MiXCR on the multiplex PCR reads; one entry per CDR3 protein. Of 530,000 or so distinct CDR3 sequences listed, about 13% are singletons. Time point of the sample: newly diagnosed GD, antithyroid drugs for less than 3 months. There was RNA extracted from PBMCs, and the TCR library was made from it. These data are also associated with another study on T cells in Graves' hyperthyroidism and ophthalmopathy.

Sequenced here: peripheral blood mononuclear cells (PBMCs), sampled at new diagnosis, from a patient treated with antithyroid drugs. These receptors were collected from a man aged 30-40 years with Graves disease.

The CDR3 DNA reads as TGTGCCAGCAGCCTTGAACAGACCGGGAGCACAGATACGCAGTATTTT. Its protein product is CASSLEQTGSTDTQYF. This rearrangement joins TRBV3-1 to TRBJ2-3; D ambiguous. Germline CDR1 reads LGHDT; CDR2 reads YNNKEL (reference sequence). V shed 4 bases and J shed 0 bases, with 14 bases lying between them. This CDR3 is 16 amino acids long.

Details on this clonotype: A clone one base away is much larger, so this may be a read error. The rearrangement uses TRBV3-1 and TRBJ1-5; D not certain. CDR1 LGHDT and CDR2 YNNKEL come from the germline V gene (reference sequence). This CDR3 spans 13 amino acids. V shed 4 bases and J shed 5 bases, with 9 bases lying between them. CDR3 residues: CASSLQRDQPQHF. In DNA form, the CDR3 reads TGTGCCAGCAGCCTACAGAGGGATCAGCCCCAGCATTTT.

In this sample, this clonotype turned up many times. The V call is TRBV2, the J call TRBJ2-1; weak D call: TRBD2 (6 bases). Germline-derived CDR1 and CDR2 are SNHLY and FYNNEI. The V end lost 3 bases, the J end lost 0 bases, and 15 bases lay between the germline ends. The length of the CDR3 is 17 residues. CDR3 sequence (DNA): TGTGCCAGCAGTGAGTACCCTAGCGCGAGCTCCTACAATGAGCAGTTCTTC. Amino acids: CASSEYPSASSYNEQFF.

A few counts support this clonotype. This sequence joins TRBV29-1 and TRBJ2-1; 8 bases are a match to TRBD2. Germline assignment: CDR1 SQVTM and CDR2 ANQGSEA. The CDR3 totals 14 residues. J was trimmed by 8 bases and V by 4 bases; bases with no gene match: 10. The CDR3 here is CSVASGTRGYEQFF. CDR3 coding DNA: TGCAGCGTTGCCTCCGGGACTAGGGGGTATGAGCAGTTCTTC.

The chain carries TRBV24-1 and TRBJ1-5; possible D gene TRBD1, 6 bases. Germline lookup yields CDR1 KGHDR and CDR2 SFDVKD. CDR3 length: 14 amino acids. V gave up 6 bases and J gave up 7 bases, with 15 bases separating them. CDR3 amino acids: CATSPGQGRQPQHF. The DNA of the CDR3 is TGTGCCACCAGTCCGGGCCAGGGGAGGCAGCCCCAGCATTTT.

This clonotype was found many times. The rearrangement joins TRBV2 to TRBJ2-1; TRBD2 matches 8 bases. This CDR3 has 12 residues. V lost 6 bases, J lost 7 bases, and 2 bases stayed unmatched. The germline gives CDR1 SNHLY, CDR2 FYNNEI. DNA for the CDR3: TGTGCCAGCAGCGGACTAGCAAATGAGCAGTTCTTC. As protein: CASSGLANEQFF.

This clonotype was counted only a few times. This rearrangement joins TRBV20-1 to TRBJ2-7; TRBD1 agrees at 7 bases. J lost 4 bases, V lost 5 bases, and 20 bases had no gene match. The CDR3 is 17 amino acids. CDR1 and CDR2 (germline): DFQATT, SNEGSKA (reference sequence). The DNA for the CDR3 is TGCAGTGCTGGCGTTACAGGGGCCGGCGCCGAAGTTTACGAGCAGTACTTC. It specifies CSAGVTGAGAEVYEQYF.

This clonotype was seen only a few times. V is TRBV29-1 and J is TRBJ1-4; 8 nucleotides match TRBD1. Germline-derived CDR1 and CDR2 are SQVTM and ANQGSEA. V lost 6 bases to trimming and J lost 1 base; unmatched junction nucleotides: 4. CDR3 length equals 14 residues. The CDR3 loop is CSVVTGGTNEKLFF. The CDR3 DNA is TGCAGCGTAGTCACAGGGGGAACTAATGAAAAACTGTTTTTT.

This clonotype was detected many times. J is TRBJ2-5 and V is TRBV2, with D maybe TRBD1 (6 bases). The CDR3 spans 13 residues. Trimming shortened V by 8 bases and J by 2 bases, and 12 bases separated the two germline ends. In germline, CDR1 is SNHLY, CDR2 FYNNEI. In DNA form, the CDR3 reads TGTGCCAGCTCAGGGGCACTACAAGAGACCCAGTACTTC. It encodes CASSGALQETQYF.

This clonotype occurred many times. V is TRBV6-1 and J is TRBJ1-4, with no clear D. With 2 bases removed from V and 6 bases from J, the gap between germline ends came to 10 bases. CDR1 is MNHNS, CDR2 SASEGT, per germline. This CDR3 is built from 14 residues. The CDR3 DNA sequence: TGTGCCAGCAGTGAAAACTCAGGCGATGAAAAACTGTTTTTT. Translation gives CASSENSGDEKLFF.

Ten or more counts support this clonotype. The chain uses TRBV27 and TRBJ2-1, with D possibly matching TRBD1 (5 bases). Trimming shortened V by 5 bases and J by 7 bases, and 18 bases separated the two germline ends. CDR1 and CDR2 (germline): MNHEY, SMNVEV (reference sequence). CDR3 length equals 15 residues. For the CDR3, the DNA is TGTGCCAGCAGTCCGTTTGGGGCTAAGTCGAATGAGCAGTTCTTC. Protein sequence: CASSPFGAKSNEQFF.

This clonotype was counted many times. The rearrangement joins TRBV5-1 to TRBJ2-5, with 9 bases identical to TRBD2. Unmatched junction bases numbered 6, after V lost 4 bases and J lost 5 bases. In germline, CDR1 is SGHRS, CDR2 YFSETQ. The CDR3 loop spans 14 amino acids. CDR3 coding DNA: TGCGCCAGCAGCGCCGGACTAGCGAGGGAGACCCAGTACTTC. Amino acids: CASSAGLARETQYF. Using reference TRBV5-1 and TRBJ2-5 for the parts outside the CDR3, the full variable domain is KAGVTQTPRYLIKTRGQQVTLSCSPISGHRSVSWYQQTPGQGLQFLFEYFSETQRNKGNFPGRFSGRQFSNSRSEMNVSTLELGDSALYLCASSAGLARETQYFGPGTRLLVL.

V gene TRBV29-1 combines with J gene TRBJ2-2; D is perhaps TRBD1 or TRBD2 (5 bases each). V lost 6 bases, J lost 8 bases, and 13 bases lay in between. Germline V lookup: CDR1 SQVTM, CDR2 ANQGSEA. The CDR3 sequence is 12 residues long. The CDR3 DNA sequence: TGCAGCGTAGGGGACCCAAGGGGGGAGCTGTTTTTT. Amino acid sequence: CSVGDPRGELFF.

This clonotype was detected many times. The chain joins TRBV6-2 or TRBV6-3 to TRBJ1-5, with a tentative D call TRBD1 (5 bases). Deletions cut 0 bases from V and 7 bases from J, with 13 bases between. Per the germline V gene, CDR1 is MNHEY and CDR2 is SVGEGT. The CDR3 consists of 15 residues. The CDR3 coding sequence is TGTGCCAGCAGTTACTCGGCGGGGCTCGGGCAGCCCCAGCATTTT. Its protein product is CASSYSAGLGQPQHF.

This CDR3 is CSAGESYEQYF. CDR3 coding DNA: TGCAGTGCTGGCGAGTCCTACGAGCAGTACTTC. The chain recombines TRBV20-1 with TRBJ2-7; no clear D gene. The CDR3 sequence is 11 residues long. Germline CDR1 is DFQATT and CDR2 is SNEGSKA (reference sequence). Trimming took off 5 bases at V and 1 base at J, with 6 bases between the two ends.

The rearrangement joins TRBV20-1 to TRBJ2-3; D remains unclear. CDR1 and CDR2 from the germline V gene are DFQATT and SNEGSKA (reference sequence). V lost 8 bases and J lost 4, with 10 bases in between. The CDR3 runs to 11 residues. The CDR3 reads CSPLGSDTQYF. The CDR3 DNA is TGCAGTCCCCTCGGATCAGATACGCAGTATTTT.

This clonotype was detected many times. The V and J genes are TRBV15 and TRBJ2-7; 7 bases map to TRBD2. J was trimmed by 2 bases and V by 3 bases; bases with no gene match: 4. This CDR3 comprises 14 residues. Germline assignment: CDR1 LNHNV and CDR2 YYDKDF (reference sequence). The CDR3 region is CATSRGGEAYEQYF. The DNA for the CDR3 is TGTGCCACCAGCAGGGGGGGGGAAGCCTACGAGCAGTACTTC.

This clonotype was counted at least ten times. The chain employs TRBV6-1 and TRBJ2-5; 7 nucleotides match TRBD2. The V segment lost 8 bases and the J segment 5 bases; nucleotides outside the gene matches: 8. This CDR3 comprises 13 residues. Germline V gene data show CDR1 as MNHNS and CDR2 as SASEGT. The DNA for the CDR3 is TGTGCCAGCTCGGGGCGGGAGATGGAGACCCAGTACTTC. Protein: CASSGREMETQYF.

The rearrangement joins TRBV9 to TRBJ2-1; D is unclear. Germline CDR1 SGDLS, CDR2 YYNGEE. V dropped 0 bases and J dropped 6 bases, with 13 bases sitting between them. The CDR3 is 15 residues long. The CDR3 bases are TGTGCCAGCAGCGTAGTGGGCCGAGAGGCCAATGAGCAGTTCTTC. This gives the protein CASSVVGREANEQFF.

This clonotype was detected many times. V and J are TRBV7-2 and TRBJ2-1; 11 nucleotides align to TRBD2. CDR1 is SGHTA and CDR2 is FQGNSA in the germline V gene. CDR3 length: 12 amino acids. Germline trimming cut 7 bases from V and 10 bases from J; bases unmatched to any gene: 3. The CDR3 loop reads CASKLAGDEQFF. CDR3 bases: TGTGCCAGCAAACTAGCGGGAGACGAGCAGTTCTTC.

In this sample, this clonotype turned up many times. This chain uses TRBV5-1 with TRBJ1-1, with 10 bases aligning to TRBD1. V gave up 2 bases and J gave up 4 bases; unmatched junction bases: 5. CDR3 length: 15 amino acids. Germline V gives CDR1 SGHRS, CDR2 YFSETQ. For the CDR3, the DNA is TGCGCCAGCAGCTTAGACAGGGGGCGGACCACTGAAGCTTTCTTT. Its translation: CASSLDRGRTTEAFF.

This clonotype has only a few counts. The chain links TRBV20-1 to TRBJ2-7; D is unresolved. The CDR3 loop spans 14 amino acids. Trimming left V 4 bases short and J 0 bases short, with 13 bases between. Germline values: CDR1 DFQATT, CDR2 SNEGSKA (reference sequence). The CDR3 nucleotides read TGCAGTGCTAATCCTTTAACGGACTCCTACGAGCAGTACTTC. This translates into CSANPLTDSYEQYF.

This clonotype was recorded at least ten times. The rearrangement joins TRBV20-1 to TRBJ2-4; TRBD1 agrees at 7 bases. V lost 0 bases and J lost 15; bases outside the gene matches: 11. CDR1 and CDR2 (germline): DFQATT, SNEGSKA (reference sequence). This CDR3 is built from 13 residues. The CDR3 nucleotides read TGCAGTGCTAGAGATCCCCTAGGGACAGTGCCGTACTTC. Encoded protein: CSARDPLGTVPYF.

With regard to this clonotype: A much larger clone lies a single base off, so this may be a read error. The gene calls are TRBV12-3 or TRBV12-4 and TRBJ2-7, with 11 positions matching TRBD2. The ends lost 0 bases at V and 6 bases at J; junction bases unmatched: 7. The CDR3 is made up of 16 amino acids. CDR3 DNA sequence: TGTGCCAGCAGTTTAGCTCGATCGCTAGCGGGGGGCGAGCAGTACTTC. Translating it yields CASSLARSLAGGEQYF.

The sample holds one count of this clonotype. The genes are TRBV20-1 and TRBJ2-4, with D tentatively TRBD1 (5 bases). The CDR3 runs to 14 residues. The V end was cut by 6 bases, the J end by 0 bases, with 12 bases between. Germline V CDR1 and CDR2: DFQATT, SNEGSKA (reference sequence). DNA for the CDR3: TGCAGTGCAAGACAGAGACTAGCCAAAAACATTCAGTACTTC. It translates to CSARQRLAKNIQYF.

This clonotype has ten or more counts. Here the CDR3 reads CASSITGGTREAFF. The CDR3 DNA is TGTGCCAGTAGTATAACAGGGGGGACACGCGAAGCTTTCTTT. This chain connects TRBV19 to TRBJ1-1; 8 bases are shared with TRBD1. The ends lost 2 bases at V and 8 bases at J; junction bases unmatched: 7. CDR3 length equals 14 residues. Looked up from germline, CDR1 is LNHDA and CDR2 is SQIVND (reference sequence).

The chain couples TRBV5-4 to TRBJ2-7, with 9 nucleotides matching TRBD2. Germline values: CDR1 SGHNT, CDR2 YYREEE (reference sequence). CDR3 length equals 15 residues. V dropped 4 bases and J dropped 2; count of bases not matched to a gene: 7. The CDR3 coding sequence is TGTGCCAGCAGCCCTCCCGCGGGAGGGCCCTACGAGCAGTACTTC. Its protein is CASSPPAGGPYEQYF.

This clonotype was seen a few times. This chain uses TRBV6-1 with TRBJ1-2; D is possibly TRBD1 (6 bases). The CDR3 length is 15 residues. CDR1 MNHNS and CDR2 SASEGT come from the germline V gene. Trimming took 3 bases from V and 5 from J, leaving 16 bases between them. The CDR3, as DNA: TGTGCCAGCAGTGACCCATCGACAGGAACATATGGCTACACCTTC. Residues: CASSDPSTGTYGYTF.